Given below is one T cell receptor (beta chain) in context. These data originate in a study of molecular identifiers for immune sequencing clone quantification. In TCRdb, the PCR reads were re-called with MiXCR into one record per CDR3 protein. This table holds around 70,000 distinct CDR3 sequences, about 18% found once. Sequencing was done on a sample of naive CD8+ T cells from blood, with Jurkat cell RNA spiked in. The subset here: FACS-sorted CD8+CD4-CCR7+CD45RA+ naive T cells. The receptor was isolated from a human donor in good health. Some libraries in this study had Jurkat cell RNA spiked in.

CDR3 DNA: TGCGCCAGCAGCGACCACAACTCCTACGAGCAGTACTTC. It yields the protein CASSDHNSYEQYF. The chain joins TRBV5-1 to TRBJ2-7; no firm D call. Germline V lookup: CDR1 SGHRS, CDR2 YFSETQ. This CDR3 region has 13 residues. V gave up 4 bases and J gave up 0 bases, with 8 bases separating them. Filled out from reference TRBV5-1 and TRBJ2-7, the complete variable domain reads KAGVTQTPRYLIKTRGQQVTLSCSPISGHRSVSWYQQTPGQGLQFLFEYFSETQRNKGNFPGRFSGRQFSNSRSEMNVSTLELGDSALYLCASSDHNSYEQYFGPGTRLTVT.